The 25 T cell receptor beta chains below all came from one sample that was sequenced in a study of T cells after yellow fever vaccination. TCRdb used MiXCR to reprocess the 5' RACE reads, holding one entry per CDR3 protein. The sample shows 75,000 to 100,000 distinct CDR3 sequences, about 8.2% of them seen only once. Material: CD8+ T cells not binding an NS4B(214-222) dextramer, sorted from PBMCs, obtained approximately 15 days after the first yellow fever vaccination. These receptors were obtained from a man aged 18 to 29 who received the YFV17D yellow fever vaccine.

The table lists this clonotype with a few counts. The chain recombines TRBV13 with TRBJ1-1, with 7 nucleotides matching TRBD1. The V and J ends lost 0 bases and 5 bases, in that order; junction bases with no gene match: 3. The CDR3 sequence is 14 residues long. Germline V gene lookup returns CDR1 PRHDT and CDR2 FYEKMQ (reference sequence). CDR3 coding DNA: TGTGCCAGCAGCTTAGGAGGGGGCCGGACTGAAGCTTTCTTT. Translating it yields CASSLGGGRTEAFF.

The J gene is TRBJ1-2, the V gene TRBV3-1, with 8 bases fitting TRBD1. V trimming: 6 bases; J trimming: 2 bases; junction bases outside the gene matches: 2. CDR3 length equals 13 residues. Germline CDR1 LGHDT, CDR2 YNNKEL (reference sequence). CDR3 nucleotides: TGTGCCAGCAGACGACAGGGGAACTATGGCTACACCTTC. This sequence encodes CASRRQGNYGYTF.

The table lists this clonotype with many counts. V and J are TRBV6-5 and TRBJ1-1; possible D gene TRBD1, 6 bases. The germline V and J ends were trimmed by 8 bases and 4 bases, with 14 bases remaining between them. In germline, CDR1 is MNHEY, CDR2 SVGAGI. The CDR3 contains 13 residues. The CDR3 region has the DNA TGTGCCAGCGGCAACAGGGCGCTCACTGAAGCTTTCTTT. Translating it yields CASGNRALTEAFF.

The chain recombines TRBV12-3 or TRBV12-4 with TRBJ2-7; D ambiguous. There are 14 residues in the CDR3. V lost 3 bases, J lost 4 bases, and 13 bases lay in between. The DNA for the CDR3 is TGTGCCAGCAGTTTGAATGGACCGTTTTACGAGCAGTACTTC. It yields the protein CASSLNGPFYEQYF.

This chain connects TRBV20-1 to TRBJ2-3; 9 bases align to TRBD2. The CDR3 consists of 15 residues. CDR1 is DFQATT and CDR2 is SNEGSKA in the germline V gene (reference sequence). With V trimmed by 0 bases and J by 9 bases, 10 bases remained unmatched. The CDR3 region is CSARDPRGGELTQYF. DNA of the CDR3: TGCAGTGCTAGAGATCCGCGGGGGGGCGAGTTGACGCAGTATTTT.

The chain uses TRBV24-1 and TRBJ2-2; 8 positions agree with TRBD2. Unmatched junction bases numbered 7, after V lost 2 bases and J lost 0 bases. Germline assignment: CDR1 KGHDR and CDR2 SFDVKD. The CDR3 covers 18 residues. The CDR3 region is CATSDWKAGVSNTGELFF. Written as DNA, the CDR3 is TGTGCCACCAGTGATTGGAAAGCGGGGGTATCGAACACCGGGGAGCTGTTTTTT.

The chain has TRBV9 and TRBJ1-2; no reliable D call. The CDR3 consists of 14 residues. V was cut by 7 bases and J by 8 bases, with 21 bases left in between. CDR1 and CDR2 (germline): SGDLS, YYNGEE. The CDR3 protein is CASDTKQRLAGYTF. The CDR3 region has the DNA TGTGCCAGCGACACAAAACAGAGGCTCGCAGGCTACACCTTC.

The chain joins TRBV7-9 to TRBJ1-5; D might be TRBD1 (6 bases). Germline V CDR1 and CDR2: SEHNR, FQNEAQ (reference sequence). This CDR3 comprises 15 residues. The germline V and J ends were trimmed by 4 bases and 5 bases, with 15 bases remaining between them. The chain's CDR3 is CASSSTDSGDQPQHF. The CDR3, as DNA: TGTGCCAGCAGCTCCACGGACAGCGGGGATCAGCCCCAGCATTTT.

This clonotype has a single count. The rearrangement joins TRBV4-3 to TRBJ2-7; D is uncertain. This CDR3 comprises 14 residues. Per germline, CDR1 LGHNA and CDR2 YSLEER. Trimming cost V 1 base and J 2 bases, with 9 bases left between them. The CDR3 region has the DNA TGCGCCAGCAGCCAAGTAGGGATCGCCTACGAGCAGTACGTC. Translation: CASSQVGIAYEQYV.

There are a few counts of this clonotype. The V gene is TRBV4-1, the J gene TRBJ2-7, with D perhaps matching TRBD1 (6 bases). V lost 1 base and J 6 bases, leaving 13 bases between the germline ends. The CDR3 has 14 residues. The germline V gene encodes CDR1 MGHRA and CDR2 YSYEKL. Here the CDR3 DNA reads TGCGCCAGCAGCCAAGGGGGGCCGGGTTTCGAGCAGTACTTC. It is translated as CASSQGGPGFEQYF.

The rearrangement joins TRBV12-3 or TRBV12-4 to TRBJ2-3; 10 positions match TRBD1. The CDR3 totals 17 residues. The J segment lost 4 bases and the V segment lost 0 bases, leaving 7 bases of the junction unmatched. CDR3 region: CASSLALGQGPADTQYF. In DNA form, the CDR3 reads TGTGCCAGCAGTTTAGCGCTGGGACAGGGGCCTGCAGATACGCAGTATTTT.

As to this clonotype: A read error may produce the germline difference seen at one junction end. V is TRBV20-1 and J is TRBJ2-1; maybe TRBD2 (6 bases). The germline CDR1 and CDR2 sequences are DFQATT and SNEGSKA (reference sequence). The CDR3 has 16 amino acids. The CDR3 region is CCARAGQEALRNEQFF. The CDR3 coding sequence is TGCTGTGCTAGGGCGGGGCAGGAAGCATTAAGGAATGAGCAGTTCTTC.

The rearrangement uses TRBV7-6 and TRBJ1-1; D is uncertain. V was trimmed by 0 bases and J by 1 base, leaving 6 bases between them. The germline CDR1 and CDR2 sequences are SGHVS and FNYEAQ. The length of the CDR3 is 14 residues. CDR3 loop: CASSLAEGNTEAFF. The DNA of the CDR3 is TGTGCCAGCAGCTTAGCGGAGGGGAACACTGAAGCTTTCTTT.

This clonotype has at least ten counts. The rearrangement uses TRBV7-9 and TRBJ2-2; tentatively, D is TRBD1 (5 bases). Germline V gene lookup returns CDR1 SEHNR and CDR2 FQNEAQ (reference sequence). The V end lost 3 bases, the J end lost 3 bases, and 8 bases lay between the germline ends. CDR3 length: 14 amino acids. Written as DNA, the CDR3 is TGTGCCAGCAGCTTTTCAGGGTACACCGGGGAGCTGTTTTTT. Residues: CASSFSGYTGELFF.

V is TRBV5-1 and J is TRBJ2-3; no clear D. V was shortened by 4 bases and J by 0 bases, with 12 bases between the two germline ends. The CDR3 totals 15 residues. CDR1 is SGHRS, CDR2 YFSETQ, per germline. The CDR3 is CASSPYYSSTDTQYF. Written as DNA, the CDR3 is TGCGCCAGCAGCCCCTACTATTCTAGCACAGATACGCAGTATTTT. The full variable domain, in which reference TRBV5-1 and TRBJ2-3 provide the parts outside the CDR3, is KAGVTQTPRYLIKTRGQQVTLSCSPISGHRSVSWYQQTPGQGLQFLFEYFSETQRNKGNFPGRFSGRQFSNSRSEMNVSTLELGDSALYLCASSPYYSSTDTQYFGPGTRLTVL.

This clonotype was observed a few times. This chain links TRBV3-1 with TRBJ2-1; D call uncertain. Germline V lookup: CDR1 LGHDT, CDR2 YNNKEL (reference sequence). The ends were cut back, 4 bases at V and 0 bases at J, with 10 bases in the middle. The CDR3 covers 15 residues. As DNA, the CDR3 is TGTGCCAGCAGCCCCCTGGCCCTCTCCTACAATGAGCAGTTCTTC. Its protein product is CASSPLALSYNEQFF.

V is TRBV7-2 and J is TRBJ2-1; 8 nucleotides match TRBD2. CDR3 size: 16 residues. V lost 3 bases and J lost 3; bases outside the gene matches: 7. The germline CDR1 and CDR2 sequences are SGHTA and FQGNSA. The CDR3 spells CASSLDGGAFYNEQFF. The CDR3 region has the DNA TGTGCCAGCAGCTTGGACGGGGGGGCCTTCTACAATGAGCAGTTCTTC.

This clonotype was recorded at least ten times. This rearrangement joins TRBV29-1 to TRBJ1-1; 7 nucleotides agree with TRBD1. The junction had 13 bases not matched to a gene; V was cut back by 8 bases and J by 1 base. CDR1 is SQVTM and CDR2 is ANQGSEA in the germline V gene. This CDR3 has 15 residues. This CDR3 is CSRKARGERNTEAFF. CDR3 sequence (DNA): TGCAGCCGAAAAGCCAGGGGGGAGAGGAACACTGAAGCTTTCTTT.

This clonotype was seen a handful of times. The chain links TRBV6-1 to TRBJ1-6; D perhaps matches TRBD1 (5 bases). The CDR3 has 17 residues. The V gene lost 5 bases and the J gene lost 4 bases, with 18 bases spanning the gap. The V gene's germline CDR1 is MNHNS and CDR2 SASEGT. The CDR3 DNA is TGTGCCAGCAGTCAGGGCACCGGGCCCCAGTATAATTCACCCCTCCACTTT. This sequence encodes CASSQGTGPQYNSPLHF.

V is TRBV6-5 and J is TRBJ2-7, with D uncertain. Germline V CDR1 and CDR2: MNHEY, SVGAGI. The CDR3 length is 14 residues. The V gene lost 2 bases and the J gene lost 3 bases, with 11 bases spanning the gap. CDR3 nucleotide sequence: TGTGCCAGCAGTTACAAGGGTTCCCACTACGAGCAGTACTTC. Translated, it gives CASSYKGSHYEQYF.

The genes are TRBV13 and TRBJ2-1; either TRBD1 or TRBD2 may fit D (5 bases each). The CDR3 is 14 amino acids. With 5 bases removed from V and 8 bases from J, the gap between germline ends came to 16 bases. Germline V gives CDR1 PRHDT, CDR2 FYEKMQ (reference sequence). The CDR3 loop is CASSGRDERDEQFF. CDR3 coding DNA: TGTGCCAGCAGCGGTAGGGACGAGCGCGATGAGCAGTTCTTC.

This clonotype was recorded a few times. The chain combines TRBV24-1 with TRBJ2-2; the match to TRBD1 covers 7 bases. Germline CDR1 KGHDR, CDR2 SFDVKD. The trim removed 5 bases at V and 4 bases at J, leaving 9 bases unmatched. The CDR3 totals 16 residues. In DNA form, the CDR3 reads TGTGCCACCAGTGCTACGGGACAGTCGGTCACCGGGGAGCTGTTTTTT. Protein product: CATSATGQSVTGELFF.

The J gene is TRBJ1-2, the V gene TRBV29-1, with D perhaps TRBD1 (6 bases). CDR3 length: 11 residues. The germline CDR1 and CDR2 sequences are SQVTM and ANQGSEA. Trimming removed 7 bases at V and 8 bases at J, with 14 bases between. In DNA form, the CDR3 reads TGCAGCGATTTACAGGGAGGGGGCTACACCTTC. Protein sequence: CSDLQGGGYTF.

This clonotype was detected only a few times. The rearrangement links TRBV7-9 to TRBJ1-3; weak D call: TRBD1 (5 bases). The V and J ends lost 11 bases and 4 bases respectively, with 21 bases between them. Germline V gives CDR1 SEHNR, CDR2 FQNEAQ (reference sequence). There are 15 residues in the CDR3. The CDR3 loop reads CAGFTGTLGGNTIYF. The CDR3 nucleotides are TGTGCCGGATTTACCGGGACCCTCGGAGGAAACACCATATATTTT.

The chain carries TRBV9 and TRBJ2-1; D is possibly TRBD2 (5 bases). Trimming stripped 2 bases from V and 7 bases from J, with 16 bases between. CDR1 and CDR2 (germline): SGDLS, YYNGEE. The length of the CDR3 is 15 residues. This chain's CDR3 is CASSVVVGGLNEQFF. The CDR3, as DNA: TGTGCCAGCAGCGTCGTAGTAGGAGGTTTGAATGAGCAGTTCTTC. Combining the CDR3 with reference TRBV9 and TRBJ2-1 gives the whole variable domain DSGVTQTPKHLITATGQRVTLRCSPRSGDLSVYWYQQSLDQGLQFLIQYYNGEERAKGNILERFSAQQFPDLHSELNLSSLELGDSALYFCASSVVVGGLNEQFFGPGTRLTVL.